What follows are 12 T cell receptor beta chains derived from one specimen sequenced in a study of blood T cell repertoires in COVID-19. This table comes from immunoSEQ multiplex PCR, and its TCRdb copy is limited to in-frame clones, with some not included. The table shows hundreds of thousands of clones, with more than 80% occurring only once. The specimen sequenced was peripheral blood. Every receptor here comes from a woman in her thirties with COVID-19, enrolled during active disease.

The V call is TRBV2, the J call TRBJ1-5; the D is unclear. This CDR3 is built from 14 residues. V lost 6 bases and J lost 4, with 13 bases in between. The germline gives CDR1 SNHLY, CDR2 FYNNEI. As DNA, the CDR3 is TGTGCCAGCAGCGACGCGGGCAGAAATCAGCCCCAGCATTTT. This sequence encodes CASSDAGRNQPQHF.

CDR3 DNA sequence: TGTGCCAGCAGCCAGCAGGGGGATCGGAACTATGGCTACACCTTC. The encoded protein is CASSQQGDRNYGYTF. The chain couples TRBV4-2 to TRBJ1-2, with TRBD1 identical over 7 bases. This CDR3 spans 15 amino acids. CDR1 is LGHNA and CDR2 is YNFKEQ in the germline V gene. Trimming took 3 bases from V and 2 from J; bases not matched to a gene: 6.

The chain joins TRBV28 to TRBJ2-7; no firm D call. Germline assignment: CDR1 MDHEN and CDR2 SYDVKM. The CDR3 consists of 11 residues. V shed 4 bases and J shed 3 bases, with 4 bases lying between them. The CDR3 here is CASSYGYEQYF. The CDR3 DNA is TGTGCCAGCAGTTACGGCTACGAGCAGTACTTC.

The chain recombines TRBV9 with TRBJ2-1; 7 nucleotides match TRBD2. V lost 2 bases to trimming and J lost 7 bases; unmatched junction nucleotides: 12. CDR1 is SGDLS and CDR2 is YYNGEE in the germline V gene. The CDR3 is 16 residues long. The CDR3, as DNA: TGTGCCAGCAGCGTTCGAGCGGGAAGGGATTGGAATGAGCAGTTCTTC. Its protein is CASSVRAGRDWNEQFF. Combining the CDR3 with reference TRBV9 and TRBJ2-1 gives the whole variable domain DSGVTQTPKHLITATGQRVTLRCSPRSGDLSVYWYQQSLDQGLQFLIQYYNGEERAKGNILERFSAQQFPDLHSELNLSSLELGDSALYFCASSVRAGRDWNEQFFGPGTRLTVL.

The rearrangement uses TRBV5-1 and TRBJ1-6, with TRBD1 identical over 7 bases. Germline assignment: CDR1 SGHRS and CDR2 YFSETQ. After removal of 3 bases from V and 8 bases from J, the junction contained 5 bases not matched to a gene. The CDR3 spans 14 residues. This CDR3 reads CASSWGTEDSPLHF. The CDR3 coding sequence is TGCGCCAGCAGCTGGGGGACAGAAGATTCACCCCTCCACTTT.

The chain uses TRBV28 and TRBJ1-2; D may be TRBD1 (5 bases). V was pared by 7 bases and J by 3 bases, with 9 bases between. The CDR3 is 12 residues long. CDR1 is MDHEN and CDR2 is SYDVKM in the germline V gene. Here the CDR3 DNA reads TGTGCCAGCATCCAGGGCGACTATGGCTACACCTTC. Translation gives CASIQGDYGYTF.

The chain links TRBV27 to TRBJ2-3, with 11 nucleotides matching TRBD2. Per the germline V gene, CDR1 is MNHEY and CDR2 is SMNVEV (reference sequence). This CDR3 has 17 amino acids. With V trimmed by 7 bases and J by 6 bases, 15 bases remained unmatched. CDR3 sequence reads: CASTPDTGLADEDTQYF. CDR3 in DNA: TGTGCCAGCACCCCAGATACGGGACTAGCGGACGAGGATACGCAGTATTTT.

This clone has just one count. J is TRBJ2-3 and V is TRBV19, with a possible D match to TRBD2 (6 bases). The germline V gene has CDR1 LNHDA and CDR2 SQIVND (reference sequence). The CDR3 is 13 residues long. V lost 1 base and J 5 bases, leaving 7 bases between the germline ends. Here the CDR3 reads CASSIGRVDTQYF. The DNA of the CDR3 is TGTGCCAGTAGTATAGGGAGGGTAGATACGCAGTATTTT.

The chain links TRBV11-3 to TRBJ1-3; D remains unclear. The CDR3 runs to 17 residues. Germline assignment: CDR1 SGHNT and CDR2 YENEEA. V was cut by 6 bases and J by 0 bases, with 18 bases left in between. The CDR3 DNA sequence: TGTGCCAGCAGGGGGAGGAGCAACAAGAGCTCTGGAAACACCATATATTTT. This sequence encodes CASRGRSNKSSGNTIYF.

The V call is TRBV15, the J call TRBJ1-3; D unresolved. There are 16 residues in the CDR3. V lost 0 bases, J lost 0 bases, and 9 bases lay in between. Germline V gene lookup returns CDR1 LNHNV and CDR2 YYDKDF (reference sequence). In DNA, the CDR3 is TGTGCCACCAGCAGAGATCCCCCTACCTCTGGAAACACCATATATTTT. Its protein product is CATSRDPPTSGNTIYF.

This clone was counted only a few times. This chain connects TRBV11-3 to TRBJ1-1; D is possibly TRBD1 (5 bases). The CDR3 has 14 amino acids. Per germline, CDR1 SGHNT and CDR2 YENEEA. V was pared by 5 bases and J by 4 bases, with 14 bases between. CDR3: CASSPPLGGTEAFF. The CDR3 coding sequence is TGTGCCAGCAGCCCCCCGTTGGGGGGCACTGAAGCTTTCTTT. Full variable domain (outside the CDR3, taken from reference TRBV11-3 and TRBJ1-1): EAGVVQSPRYKIIEKKQPVAFWCNPISGHNTLYWYLQNLGQGPELLIRYENEEAVDDSQLPKDRFSAERLKGVDSTLKIQPAELGDSAVYLCASSPPLGGTEAFFGQGTRLTVV.

V usage is TRBV6-1 and J usage is TRBJ1-2, with a weak D call TRBD1 (6 bases). Between the trimmed V and J ends, which lost 0 bases and 6 bases, there was a span of 14 bases. Germline lookup yields CDR1 MNHNS and CDR2 SASEGT. The CDR3 runs to 15 residues. The CDR3 DNA sequence: TGTGCCAGCAGTGAAGCCTGGGGGCGCTTGGATGGCTACACCTTC. The encoded protein is CASSEAWGRLDGYTF.